The 13 T cell receptor beta chains below come from one sample, sequenced in a study of blood T cell repertoires in COVID-19. Repertoires were generated with immunoSEQ multiplex PCR, while TCRdb's copy carries only in-frame clones and drops some. The repertoire has around 19,000 clones, around nine tenths of them found once; the top ten carry around 7.7%. The specimen was peripheral blood. The receptor set was obtained from a woman aged 60-70 years with active COVID-19.

The rearrangement joins TRBV19 to TRBJ1-2, with a tentative D call TRBD1 (5 bases). CDR1 is LNHDA, CDR2 SQIVND, per germline (reference sequence). CDR3 length: 13 residues. Trimming removed 6 bases from V and 2 bases from J, with 10 bases in between. CDR3 amino acids: CASSPTENYGYTF. For the CDR3, the DNA is TGTGCCAGTAGCCCGACAGAGAACTATGGCTACACCTTC.

CDR3 sequence reads: CASSLASLAGANNYGYTF. The CDR3 nucleotides are TGCGCCAGCAGCTTGGCCAGTTTGGCTGGGGCGAATAACTATGGCTACACCTTC. The rearrangement joins TRBV5-1 to TRBJ1-2; TRBD1 is a possible D gene (5 bases). This CDR3 is 18 amino acids long. Germline CDR1 SGHRS, CDR2 YFSETQ. V shed 0 bases and J shed 1 base, with 19 bases lying between them.

The CDR3 nucleotides are TGTGCCAGCTCGCTGACGGGACAGGGGATGGGAGAGCAGTACTTC. It codes for CASSLTGQGMGEQYF. V usage is TRBV18 and J usage is TRBJ2-7, with 10 bases identical to TRBD1. Trimming removed 6 bases from V and 7 bases from J; junction bases left unmatched: 12. There are 15 residues in the CDR3. Looked up from germline, CDR1 is KGHSH and CDR2 is LQKENI. The full variable domain, in which reference TRBV18 and TRBJ2-7 provide the parts outside the CDR3, is NAGVMQNPRHLVRRRGQEARLRCSPMKGHSHVYWYRQLPEEGLKFMVYLQKENIIDESGMPKERFSAEFPKEGPSILRIQQVVRGDSAAYFCASSLTGQGMGEQYFGPGTRLTVT.

This sequence joins TRBV5-1 and TRBJ2-3; D not resolved. The germline V gene encodes CDR1 SGHRS and CDR2 YFSETQ. The CDR3 is 17 residues long. Trimming shortened V by 0 bases and J by 0 bases, and 14 bases separated the two germline ends. This CDR3 is CASSLGIELRSTDTQYF. In nucleotides, the CDR3 is TGCGCCAGCAGCTTGGGGATCGAGCTCAGGAGCACAGATACGCAGTATTTT.

The chain links TRBV10-3 to TRBJ2-3; 7 bases align to TRBD2. Looked up from germline, CDR1 is ENHRY and CDR2 is SYGVKD. This CDR3 comprises 18 residues. Germline trimming cut 10 bases from V and 0 bases from J; bases unmatched to any gene: 19. The CDR3 DNA sequence: TGTGCCACCGCTTATCTGGCGGGGGAATCCCCTAGCACAGATACGCAGTATTTT. As protein: CATAYLAGESPSTDTQYF.

The DNA for the CDR3 is TGTGCCAGCAGCCTCCCATTACCCAATCCCCGGGGTAGGGAGACCCAGTACTTC. Its protein is CASSLPLPNPRGRETQYF. V and J are TRBV14 and TRBJ2-5; D is possibly TRBD2 (5 bases). V shed 4 bases and J shed 5 bases, with 26 bases lying between them. The V gene's germline CDR1 is SGHDN and CDR2 FVKESK. The CDR3 loop spans 18 amino acids. Combining the CDR3 with reference TRBV14 and TRBJ2-5 gives the whole variable domain EAGVTQFPSHSVIEKGQTVTLRCDPISGHDNLYWYRRVMGKEIKFLLHFVKESKQDESGMPNNRFLAERTGGTYSTLKVQPAELEDSGVYFCASSLPLPNPRGRETQYFGPGTRLLVL.

The CDR3 nucleotides are TGCGCCAGCAGCCCTGCTTCAGGGGACACTGAAGCTTTCTTT. As protein: CASSPASGDTEAFF. The gene calls are TRBV5-1 and TRBJ1-1; possibly TRBD1 for D (6 bases). This CDR3 contains 14 residues. Trimming left V 4 bases short and J 3 bases short, with 13 bases between. The germline CDR1 and CDR2 sequences are SGHRS and YFSETQ.

The chain is built from TRBV7-9 and TRBJ2-7, with TRBD1 matching over 9 bases. This CDR3 region has 12 residues. Trimming removed 8 bases from V and 6 bases from J; junction bases left unmatched: 5. Germline V gene data show CDR1 as SEHNR and CDR2 as FQNEAQ (reference sequence). CDR3 amino acids: CASLTGGGEQYF. In nucleotides, the CDR3 is TGTGCCAGCCTCACAGGGGGCGGCGAGCAGTACTTC.

This chain connects TRBV27 to TRBJ2-5, with 9 bases identical to TRBD1. This CDR3 spans 16 amino acids. Germline trimming cut 2 bases from V and 5 bases from J; bases unmatched to any gene: 9. CDR1 is MNHEY, CDR2 SMNVEV, per germline (reference sequence). This CDR3 is CASSLDWTGARETQYF. The CDR3 nucleotides are TGTGCCAGCAGTTTAGATTGGACAGGGGCCCGCGAGACCCAGTACTTC.

The V and J genes are TRBV13 and TRBJ1-3; the match to TRBD1 covers 8 bases. Germline V gives CDR1 PRHDT, CDR2 FYEKMQ (reference sequence). The CDR3 has 17 amino acids. The V segment lost 2 bases and the J segment 0 bases; nucleotides outside the gene matches: 6. CDR3 in DNA: TGTGCCAGCAGCTTAAACACAGGGGGGATCTCTGGAAACACCATATATTTT. It specifies CASSLNTGGISGNTIYF.

This chain uses TRBV19 with TRBJ1-5; tentative D call: TRBD1 (6 bases). Trimming removed 6 bases at V and 6 bases at J, with 12 bases between. CDR3 size: 13 residues. Per germline, CDR1 LNHDA and CDR2 SQIVND (reference sequence). CDR3 sequence reads: CASSWTDAQPQHF. DNA for the CDR3: TGTGCCAGTAGCTGGACAGACGCTCAGCCCCAGCATTTT.

On this clone itself: The germline gene is not matched at one end of the junction; a read error may be the cause. The chain employs TRBV7-7 and TRBJ2-4; perhaps TRBD2 as D (5 bases). The CDR3 consists of 17 residues. Looked up from germline, CDR1 is SSHAT and CDR2 is FNYEAQ (reference sequence). DNA for the CDR3: TGTGCTAGCAGCCGACTTCGGGATCCTAAAGCCAAAAACATTCAGTACTTC. Amino acids: CASSRLRDPKAKNIQYF.

The chain uses TRBV2 and TRBJ1-4; D is unresolved. From germline, CDR1 is SNHLY and CDR2 FYNNEI. V shed 4 bases and J shed 2 bases, with 8 bases lying between them. The CDR3 sequence is 14 residues long. Here the CDR3 DNA reads TGTGCCAGCAGTGGTCAGCGCACTAATGAAAAACTGTTTTTT. Protein: CASSGQRTNEKLFF.